This T cell receptor beta chain derives from a study of blood T cells in healthy people across ages. Details on this clonotype: Its specificity is not known.

It was with a sample-barcoded 5' primer and a J-beta primer mix that a second PCR of roughly 7 to 12 cycles was run. Tagging of each cDNA molecule was performed by a template-switch adaptor with 12 random nucleotides. TCRdb used MiXCR to reprocess the 5' RACE reads, holding one entry per CDR3 protein. The sample lists approximately 960,000 distinct CDR3 sequences, 25% to 35% occurring once. This CDR3 has 15 amino acids. Deletions cut 2 bases from V and 6 bases from J, with 16 bases between. From germline, CDR1 is SNHLY and CDR2 FYNNEI. Study-wide results and limits: A roughly linear age-dependent decrease characterized TCR beta diversity per million T cells. Donor CMV infection status was unknown, possibly confounding age-related changes in expanded clonotypes.

This sample also belongs to another study, concerning T cells of mothers and their children. This second report adds: The second PCR used the M1S primer, and this primer added sample barcodes and 2-4 random nucleotides.

The receptor's source is a woman aged 40 to 50 in good health. The chain joins TRBV2 to TRBJ1-2; D is possibly TRBD1 (6 bases). Sequences were obtained from blood. In nucleotides, the CDR3 is TGTGCCAGCAGTGAAAAGGGGACAAACCAGCATGGCTACACCTTC. This translates into CASSEKGTNQHGYTF.